The 22 T cell receptor beta chains reported below all come from one sample, sequenced in a study of early T cells in non-severe SARS-CoV-2 infection. TCRdb reprocessed the 5' RACE reads via MiXCR and lists one record per CDR3 protein. This table holds about 77,000 distinct CDR3 sequences, less than 5.5% found once. Sequenced material: whole blood, taken at baseline. These receptors all stem from an adult who was a healthcare worker with PCR-confirmed SARS-CoV-2 infection or an uninfected control (not recorded which).

In its sample, this clonotype was seen a few times. The chain uses TRBV6-6 and TRBJ2-7; 9 nucleotides align to TRBD1. The CDR3 is 15 amino acids. CDR1 MNHNY and CDR2 SVGAGI come from the germline V gene (reference sequence). V lost 3 bases to trimming and J lost 7 bases; unmatched junction nucleotides: 10. CDR3 DNA sequence: TGTGCCAGCAGTTATACGGTAGGGACAGGGTCTGAGCAGTACTTC. Translating it yields CASSYTVGTGSEQYF.

In its sample, this clonotype was seen many times. This rearrangement joins TRBV12-5 to TRBJ2-1; 8 bases agree with TRBD2. V gave up 1 base and J gave up 6 bases; unmatched junction bases: 5. Germline V gene sequence: CDR1 LGHNT, CDR2 FRNRAP. The CDR3 runs 15 residues. As DNA, the CDR3 is TGTGCTAGTGGTTTGGGGACTAGCCTCGCCAATGAGCAGTTCTTC. Translation gives CASGLGTSLANEQFF.

The CDR3 nucleotides read TGTGCCAGCAGCCCGACAGGGGATGGCTATGGCTACACCTTC. Translated: CASSPTGDGYGYTF. The chain employs TRBV12-3 or TRBV12-4 and TRBJ1-2, with 8 bases that match TRBD1. J gave up 4 bases and V 6 bases, and 7 bases lay outside the gene matches. This CDR3 region has 14 residues.

This clonotype was recorded at least ten times. This CDR3 reads CASIFGENSPLHF. In nucleotides, the CDR3 is TGTGCCAGCATCTTTGGGGAGAATTCACCCCTCCACTTT. This rearrangement joins TRBV6-6 to TRBJ1-6; D is unresolved. V was trimmed by 7 bases and J by 7 bases, leaving 11 bases between them. CDR3 length: 13 amino acids. The germline V gene has CDR1 MNHNY and CDR2 SVGAGI (reference sequence).

This clonotype was picked up many times. The chain joins TRBV27 to TRBJ1-3; possibly TRBD1 for D (6 bases). Deletions cut 4 bases from V and 9 bases from J, with 19 bases between. Germline assignment: CDR1 MNHEY and CDR2 SMNVEV (reference sequence). The CDR3 runs to 15 residues. The CDR3 loop is CASSSRGSERGTIYF. CDR3 nucleotide sequence: TGTGCCAGCAGTTCGAGGGGGAGTGAGAGAGGCACCATATATTTT.

The chain uses TRBV29-1 and TRBJ2-7; tentative D call: TRBD1 (6 bases). The length of the CDR3 is 13 residues. Trimming removed 6 bases from V and 1 base from J, with 13 bases in between. Germline CDR1 SQVTM, CDR2 ANQGSEA. The DNA of the CDR3 is TGCAGCGTCCTGACAGGTAGTTCCTACGAGCAGTACTTC. Its translation: CSVLTGSSYEQYF.

Many counts were recorded for this clonotype. This rearrangement joins TRBV12-3 or TRBV12-4 to TRBJ2-5; TRBD1 aligns across 8 bases. There are 17 residues in the CDR3. The V segment lost 3 bases and the J segment 5 bases; nucleotides outside the gene matches: 14. CDR3: CASSFGRHRGERETQYF. The CDR3 nucleotides read TGTGCCAGCAGTTTTGGGCGGCACAGGGGGGAAAGGGAGACCCAGTACTTC.

This clonotype was found many times. The rearrangement uses TRBV2 and TRBJ1-1; D unclear. Trimming took 9 bases from V and 0 from J, leaving 14 bases between them. The CDR3 has 14 amino acids. Germline lookup yields CDR1 SNHLY and CDR2 FYNNEI. The CDR3 loop is CASSRPVLNTEAFF. CDR3 coding DNA: TGTGCCAGTAGTAGACCCGTTTTGAACACTGAAGCTTTCTTT.

The table lists this clonotype with many counts. The chain is built from TRBV20-1 and TRBJ2-1; 7 bases map to TRBD2. The CDR3 is 14 amino acids. Germline CDR1 is DFQATT and CDR2 is SNEGSKA (reference sequence). Trimming removed 3 bases from V and 4 bases from J; junction bases left unmatched: 6. The DNA for the CDR3 is TGCAGTGCTAGGGCGCGGGAGTCGTACAATGAGCAGTTCTTC. It is translated as CSARARESYNEQFF.

This chain connects TRBV28 to TRBJ2-3; 7 bases agree with TRBD1. The CDR3 has 13 amino acids. Trimming took 5 bases from V and 1 from J; bases not matched to a gene: 0. The germline V gene has CDR1 MDHEN and CDR2 SYDVKM. CDR3 sequence reads: CASSGQGTDTQYF. The CDR3 region has the DNA TGTGCCAGCAGTGGACAGGGCACAGATACGCAGTATTTT.

This clonotype was seen more than once but under ten times. The chain employs TRBV6-1 and TRBJ2-1; the D gene could be TRBD1 or TRBD2 (5 bases each). Trimming pared 8 bases from V and 7 bases from J, leaving 15 bases between. The CDR3 sequence is 13 residues long. CDR1 is MNHNS and CDR2 is SASEGT in the germline V gene. The CDR3 DNA is TGTGCCAGCGTGGGGGTAGGGTTTAATGAGCAGTTCTTC. It yields the protein CASVGVGFNEQFF.

There are a few counts of this clonotype. This chain joins TRBV6-6 and TRBJ1-5; possible D gene TRBD1, 6 bases. With 0 bases removed from V and 1 base from J, the gap between germline ends came to 10 bases. In germline, CDR1 is MNHNY, CDR2 SVGAGI (reference sequence). The CDR3 is 16 residues long. The CDR3 nucleotides read TGTGCCAGCAGTTACTCGGGGGGCGTAAGCAATCAGCCCCAGCATTTT. Its translation is CASSYSGGVSNQPQHF.

At least ten counts were recorded for this clonotype. The chain combines TRBV20-1 with TRBJ2-7; TRBD2 aligns across 7 bases. V was pared by 6 bases and J by 6 bases, with 17 bases of the junction left unmatched. Per germline, CDR1 DFQATT and CDR2 SNEGSKA (reference sequence). The CDR3 consists of 15 residues. DNA for the CDR3: TGCAGTGCCCCCGAGCCGGGCGGGAGTATGGGCGAGCAGTACTTC. Its protein is CSAPEPGGSMGEQYF.

This clonotype has ten or more counts. The rearrangement links TRBV20-1 to TRBJ2-7; D might be TRBD1 (5 bases). The germline V gene encodes CDR1 DFQATT and CDR2 SNEGSKA (reference sequence). CDR3 length: 13 residues. V lost 6 bases and J 2 bases, leaving 14 bases between the germline ends. CDR3 DNA sequence: TGCAGTGCCATCCTGACAGAGCCCTACGAGCAGTACTTC. Translation: CSAILTEPYEQYF.

The sample holds many counts of this clonotype. The CDR3 nucleotides are TGCAGTGCTAGGGGGGACTACCAGACCTACAATGAGCAGTTCTTC. It translates to CSARGDYQTYNEQFF. The chain joins TRBV20-1 to TRBJ2-1, with TRBD2 matching 7 bases. CDR3 length: 15 amino acids. The V and J ends lost 3 bases and 2 bases, in that order; junction bases with no gene match: 7. CDR1 is DFQATT and CDR2 is SNEGSKA in the germline V gene (reference sequence).

Points on this clonotype: At one end the junction does not follow the germline gene, possibly because of a read error. V gene TRBV20-1 combines with J gene TRBJ2-1; D unclear. Germline CDR1 reads DFQATT; CDR2 reads SNEGSKA (reference sequence). This CDR3 spans 11 amino acids. In DNA form, the CDR3 reads TGCAGTGCCTTGGCCGGACCCCTGAAGGTCTTC. Residues: CSALAGPLKVF.

This clonotype has just a few counts. The chain couples TRBV7-6 to TRBJ2-5; 10 nucleotides agree with TRBD1. Germline V gene lookup returns CDR1 SGHVS and CDR2 FNYEAQ. The CDR3 loop spans 16 amino acids. V lost 6 bases to trimming and J lost 0 bases; unmatched junction nucleotides: 7. The CDR3 loop reads CASSYPGQGYQETQYF. Written as DNA, the CDR3 is TGTGCCAGCAGTTATCCGGGACAGGGGTACCAAGAGACCCAGTACTTC.

This clonotype came up a few times. The J gene is TRBJ2-1, the V gene TRBV6-5; no definite D call. The CDR3 has 15 amino acids. Per germline, CDR1 MNHEY and CDR2 SVGAGI. V lost 11 bases to trimming and J lost 0 bases, with 17 bases between them. In DNA form, the CDR3 reads TGTGCCGCATGGAAGGTTGGGAACTCCTACAATGAGCAGTTCTTC. Translation gives CAAWKVGNSYNEQFF.

This clonotype was counted only a few times. This chain joins TRBV7-2 and TRBJ1-6; no firm D call. Germline loops: CDR1 SGHTA, CDR2 FQGNSA. The CDR3 length is 13 residues. With 4 bases removed from V and 9 bases from J, the gap between germline ends came to 10 bases. The CDR3 sequence is CASSYFVSSPLHF. CDR3 nucleotide sequence: TGTGCCAGCAGCTACTTTGTTTCTTCACCCCTCCACTTT.

This chain connects TRBV30 to TRBJ2-1; D is unresolved. V was trimmed by 0 bases and J by 7 bases, leaving 10 bases between them. The CDR3 extends over 13 amino acids. CDR1 is GTSNPN and CDR2 is SVGIG in the germline V gene (reference sequence). The CDR3 spells CAWSVSLRNEQFF. The CDR3 nucleotides read TGTGCCTGGAGTGTAAGCCTGAGGAATGAGCAGTTCTTC.

The genes are TRBV11-2 and TRBJ1-1, with a weak D call TRBD1 (5 bases). Germline values: CDR1 SGHAT, CDR2 FQNNGV. This CDR3 contains 13 residues. The germline V and J ends were trimmed by 5 bases and 9 bases, with 16 bases remaining between them. The CDR3 region has the DNA TGTGCCAGCAGCCCCCAGGAGCGGACAAAAGCTTTCTTT. Translated: CASSPQERTKAFF.

This clonotype showed up many times. Here the CDR3 reads CASRGNEKGGAFF. In nucleotides, the CDR3 is TGTGCCAGCAGAGGGAATGAAAAAGGGGGAGCTTTCTTT. V usage is TRBV2 and J usage is TRBJ1-1; a weak D match, TRBD1 (6 bases). The CDR3 covers 13 residues. V lost 6 bases and J lost 10, with 18 bases in between. Germline lookup yields CDR1 SNHLY and CDR2 FYNNEI.